This T cell receptor beta chain was identified during a study of T cell repertoires in cytomegalovirus infection. Regarding the study as a whole: Based on cumulative public TCR beta family frequency, carriers of CMV plus the relevant HLA were identified. HLA-C-restricted CMV clonotypes gave the most frequent clonotype in two of eight donors.

Of note for this clonotype: The antigen is undetermined.

Each CDR3 protein is one row after TCRdb ran MiXCR on the reads. The profile shows around 550,000 distinct CDR3 sequences, approximately 26% of them singletons. V lost 8 bases and J lost 5; bases outside the gene matches: 6. CDR1 and CDR2 (germline): MNHNS, SASEGT. CDR3 length: 13 amino acids. The clonotype was recovered from a human donor in good health (CMV status not recorded). Some clones in this sample may be carry-over from other donors' samples. V and J are TRBV6-1 and TRBJ1-5; 7 positions match TRBD1. Material: PBMCs. Here the CDR3 reads CASGRGPDQPQHF. The CDR3 region has the DNA TGTGCCAGCGGAAGGGGGCCTGATCAGCCCCAGCATTTT.